This passage covers 32 T cell receptor beta chains from one sample sequenced in a study of cytomegalovirus exposure and HLA in healthy donors. The PCR made use of 60 Vbeta and 13 Jbeta primers. Sequencing was performed with immunoSEQ multiplex PCR; in TCRdb, only in-frame clones are kept and a portion is missing. The sample holds approximately 150,000 clones, approximately 77% seen once. Sequenced: PBMCs. Receptor source: a female donor in good health and CMV-seronegative.

The rearrangement joins TRBV7-2 to TRBJ1-3; D is perhaps TRBD1 (5 bases). The V gene lost 1 base and the J gene lost 0 bases, with 13 bases spanning the gap. CDR1 is SGHTA and CDR2 is FQGNSA in the germline V gene. The CDR3 covers 17 residues. The CDR3 reads CASSLGPDTISGNTIYF. CDR3 coding DNA: TGTGCCAGCAGCTTAGGTCCGGACACGATCTCTGGAAACACCATATATTTT.

In nucleotides, the CDR3 is TGTGCCAGCAGTTTTTTCGAGGGGGGGAGGCCCCAGCATTTT. Its protein product is CASSFFEGGRPQHF. The genes are TRBV28 and TRBJ1-5; D perhaps matches TRBD1 (6 bases). The CDR3 is 14 residues long. CDR1 and CDR2 from the germline V gene are MDHEN and SYDVKM. Trimming took off 3 bases at V and 9 bases at J, with 15 bases between the two ends.

This CDR3 reads CASSAARDRVKLFF. DNA for the CDR3: TGTGCCAGCAGTGCCGCCCGGGACAGGGTGAAACTGTTTTTT. The chain links TRBV6-1 to TRBJ1-4; 9 bases fit TRBD1. Germline CDR1 is MNHNS and CDR2 is SASEGT. V lost 4 bases and J lost 11; bases outside the gene matches: 8. This CDR3 comprises 14 residues.

The J gene is TRBJ2-4, the V gene TRBV4-1; TRBD1 matches 9 bases. After removal of 4 bases from V and 0 bases from J, the junction contained 7 bases not matched to a gene. The germline V gene encodes CDR1 MGHRA and CDR2 YSYEKL. The CDR3 totals 17 residues. The chain's CDR3 is CASSPENRGQAKNIQYF. DNA of the CDR3: TGCGCCAGCAGCCCGGAAAACAGGGGGCAAGCCAAAAACATTCAGTACTTC.

Here the CDR3 reads CASSQGTSNTEAFF. DNA for the CDR3: TGCGCCAGCAGCCAAGGGACTTCGAACACTGAAGCTTTCTTT. V and J are TRBV4-1 and TRBJ1-1; D ambiguous. This CDR3 spans 14 amino acids. Germline V lookup: CDR1 MGHRA, CDR2 YSYEKL. Trimming shortened V by 1 base and J by 1 base, and 7 bases separated the two germline ends.

The CDR3 sequence is CASSLGGTGGYGYTF. The CDR3 bases are TGTGCCAGCAGCTTAGGGGGGACAGGGGGCTATGGCTACACCTTC. The V gene is TRBV7-9, the J gene TRBJ1-2; the match to TRBD1 covers 11 bases. The CDR3 totals 15 residues. The junction had 2 bases not matched to a gene; V was cut back by 1 base and J by 4 bases. Per the germline V gene, CDR1 is SEHNR and CDR2 is FQNEAQ (reference sequence). The entire variable domain, with the rest obtained from reference TRBV7-9 and TRBJ1-2, is as follows: DTGVSQNPRHKITKRGQNVTFRCDPISEHNRLYWYRQTLGQGPEFLTYFQNEAQLEKSRLLSDRFSAERPKGSFSTLEIQRTEQGDSAMYLCASSLGGTGGYGYTFGSGTRLTVV.

This rearrangement joins TRBV12-5 to TRBJ2-3; D is undetermined. This CDR3 is 16 amino acids long. V gave up 6 bases and J gave up 3 bases, with 19 bases separating them. The V gene's germline CDR1 is LGHNT and CDR2 FRNRAP. In DNA form, the CDR3 reads TGTGCTAGTGGCCCCTCTTTGGCGGTAATTACAGATACGCAGTATTTT. It yields the protein CASGPSLAVITDTQYF.

This chain links TRBV18 with TRBJ2-2; D not certain. Germline-derived CDR1 and CDR2 are KGHSH and LQKENI. V lost 2 bases and J lost 6, with 10 bases in between. This CDR3 is 14 amino acids long. CDR3 loop: CASSPLAEPGELFF. DNA of the CDR3: TGTGCCAGCTCACCATTGGCGGAACCCGGGGAGCTGTTTTTT.

J is TRBJ2-7 and V is TRBV6-5; no clear D. Looked up from germline, CDR1 is MNHEY and CDR2 is SVGAGI. The length of the CDR3 is 13 residues. V was clipped by 2 bases and J by 3 bases, with 8 bases between them. The CDR3 coding sequence is TGTGCCAGCAGTTACCAGAGGAGCTACGAGCAGTACTTC. Translation: CASSYQRSYEQYF.

V is TRBV27 and J is TRBJ2-6; a possible D gene is TRBD1 (6 bases). V was trimmed by 5 bases and J by 0 bases, leaving 14 bases between them. Germline V gene sequence: CDR1 MNHEY, CDR2 SMNVEV (reference sequence). The CDR3 loop spans 17 amino acids. The CDR3 loop reads CASSTTGHLSGANVLTF. DNA of the CDR3: TGTGCCAGCAGTACTACGGGACATCTCTCTGGGGCCAACGTCCTGACTTTC.

This clone has a handful of counts. V gene TRBV4-1 combines with J gene TRBJ2-7, with TRBD1 as a possible D gene (6 bases). This CDR3 comprises 16 residues. Germline V CDR1 and CDR2: MGHRA, YSYEKL. V was trimmed by 1 base and J by 0 bases, leaving 13 bases between them. CDR3 protein: CASSQGSGQTSYEQYF. The CDR3 nucleotides read TGCGCCAGCAGCCAAGGATCCGGACAGACCTCCTACGAGCAGTACTTC.

Here the CDR3 DNA reads TGTGCCAGCAGCGAAGGAGGGACTAGCGGCACAGATACGCAGTATTTT. Its protein product is CASSEGGTSGTDTQYF. The rearrangement joins TRBV11-3 to TRBJ2-3; TRBD2 aligns across 10 bases. The ends lost 5 bases at V and 1 base at J; junction bases unmatched: 6. From germline, CDR1 is SGHNT and CDR2 YENEEA. This CDR3 has 16 residues. Full variable domain (remainder filled in from reference TRBV11-3 and TRBJ2-3): EAGVVQSPRYKIIEKKQPVAFWCNPISGHNTLYWYLQNLGQGPELLIRYENEEAVDDSQLPKDRFSAERLKGVDSTLKIQPAELGDSAVYLCASSEGGTSGTDTQYFGPGTRLTVL.

This clone is a singleton in its sample. The chain joins TRBV28 to TRBJ1-3; the D is unclear. This CDR3 region has 12 residues. Germline V lookup: CDR1 MDHEN, CDR2 SYDVKM. V gave up 8 bases and J gave up 7 bases, with 12 bases separating them. DNA of the CDR3: TGTGCCAGCCACCGGTCGCTGAACACCATATATTTT. Protein: CASHRSLNTIYF.

The chain combines TRBV5-4 with TRBJ2-7, with 11 bases that match TRBD2. This CDR3 comprises 15 residues. V dropped 3 bases and J dropped 5; count of bases not matched to a gene: 7. Germline V CDR1 and CDR2: SGHNT, YYREEE (reference sequence). The CDR3 reads CASSYLTSGVDEQYF. The CDR3 nucleotides read TGTGCCAGCAGCTATTTGACTAGCGGGGTGGACGAGCAGTACTTC.

The chain recombines TRBV5-8 with TRBJ1-2; 7 bases are shared with TRBD1. Trimming took 4 bases from V and 2 from J; bases not matched to a gene: 8. CDR3 length: 15 residues. CDR1 is SGHTS and CDR2 is YDEGEE in the germline V gene. The CDR3: CASSNRGIANYGYTF. CDR3 DNA sequence: TGTGCCAGCAGCAACAGGGGAATCGCGAACTATGGCTACACCTTC.

The J gene is TRBJ2-3, the V gene TRBV5-4; 7 positions agree with TRBD1. The CDR3 spans 15 residues. The trim removed 4 bases at V and 4 bases at J, leaving 9 bases unmatched. The germline gives CDR1 SGHNT, CDR2 YYREEE (reference sequence). The CDR3 is CASSTDRRIPDTQYF. The CDR3 nucleotides read TGTGCCAGCAGCACGGACAGGCGGATCCCAGATACGCAGTATTTT. Combining the CDR3 with reference TRBV5-4 and TRBJ2-3 gives the whole variable domain ETGVTQSPTHLIKTRGQQVTLRCSSQSGHNTVSWYQQALGQGPQFIFQYYREEENGRGNFPPRFSGLQFPNYSSELNVNALELDDSALYLCASSTDRRIPDTQYFGPGTRLTVL.

To note about this clone: Mismatch with germline at one junction end may stem from a read error. The gene calls are TRBV7-9 and TRBJ2-7; D not certain. Germline CDR1 and CDR2: SEHNR and FQNEAQ (reference sequence). The CDR3 spans 12 residues. The CDR3 protein is CSSSLDGYEQYF. The CDR3 DNA is TGTTCCAGCAGCTTAGACGGCTACGAGCAGTACTTC.

V and J are TRBV9 and TRBJ2-1, with a possible D match to TRBD1 (6 bases). CDR3 length equals 16 residues. The V and J ends lost 4 bases and 3 bases respectively, with 17 bases between them. Germline loops: CDR1 SGDLS, CDR2 YYNGEE. CDR3 DNA: TGTGCCAGCAGCCCTCGCGAGGGGGTTCGCTACAATGAGCAGTTCTTC. Its protein is CASSPREGVRYNEQFF.

The gene calls are TRBV10-1 and TRBJ2-7; TRBD1 matches 10 bases. The CDR3 loop spans 14 amino acids. Germline CDR1 reads WNHNN; CDR2 reads SYGVQD (reference sequence). J lost 6 bases, V lost 4 bases, and 6 bases had no gene match. The CDR3: CASSADRGDLEQYF. The CDR3 nucleotides are TGCGCCAGCAGTGCGGACAGGGGGGACCTCGAGCAGTACTTC.

The genes are TRBV4-2 and TRBJ2-6; perhaps TRBD2 as D (6 bases). The germline gives CDR1 LGHNA, CDR2 YNFKEQ. CDR3 length equals 17 residues. V lost 3 bases to trimming and J lost 4 bases, with 16 bases between them. The CDR3, as DNA: TGTGCCAGCAGCCACGCGACTAGGAGGGCGGGGGCCAACGTCCTGACTTTC. It encodes CASSHATRRAGANVLTF.

The rearrangement links TRBV19 to TRBJ2-5; tentative D call: TRBD2 (6 bases). CDR1 and CDR2 from the germline V gene are LNHDA and SQIVND (reference sequence). The CDR3 contains 14 residues. Deletions cut 0 bases from V and 7 bases from J, with 12 bases between. DNA of the CDR3: TGTGCCAGTAGTATAGAGGTCGAGGGAGGGACCCAGTACTTC. Its translation: CASSIEVEGGTQYF. Looking up the rest from reference TRBV19 and TRBJ2-5 gives the full variable domain: DGGITQSPKYLFRKEGQNVTLSCEQNLNHDAMYWYRQDPGQGLRLIYYSQIVNDFQKGDIAEGYSVSREKKESFPLTVTSAQKNPTAFYLCASSIEVEGGTQYFGPGTRLLVL.

V and J are TRBV6-1 and TRBJ2-1; D might be TRBD2 (6 bases). The CDR3 loop spans 12 amino acids. The germline gives CDR1 MNHNS, CDR2 SASEGT. V lost 10 bases, J lost 6 bases, and 13 bases lay in between. The CDR3 sequence: CATGTYLNEQFF. Here the CDR3 DNA reads TGTGCCACAGGGACTTACCTCAATGAGCAGTTCTTC.

The chain employs TRBV4-1 and TRBJ2-3; D unresolved. This CDR3 comprises 14 residues. With 1 base removed from V and 6 bases from J, the gap between germline ends came to 11 bases. Germline loops: CDR1 MGHRA, CDR2 YSYEKL. CDR3 sequence reads: CASSQVGLRDTQYF. The DNA of the CDR3 is TGCGCCAGCAGCCAAGTTGGGTTGAGGGATACGCAGTATTTT.

This clone was counted between two and nine times. The chain carries TRBV5-4 and TRBJ1-2; D not certain. Germline CDR1 SGHNT, CDR2 YYREEE (reference sequence). The CDR3 is 13 amino acids. V was shortened by 9 bases and J by 4 bases, with 16 bases between the two germline ends. CDR3 loop: CATSVGFGYGYTF. DNA of the CDR3: TGTGCCACCTCGGTTGGTTTTGGCTATGGCTACACCTTC.

This sequence joins TRBV28 and TRBJ1-4, with D possibly matching TRBD1 (6 bases). The V gene's germline CDR1 is MDHEN and CDR2 SYDVKM. The V gene lost 3 bases and the J gene lost 9 bases, with 17 bases spanning the gap. This CDR3 has 15 residues. The CDR3 sequence is CASSFSRDTKKKLFF. For the CDR3, the DNA is TGTGCCAGCAGTTTTTCCCGGGACACCAAAAAAAAACTGTTTTTT. Full variable domain (missing parts from reference TRBV28 and TRBJ1-4): DVKVTQSSRYLVKRTGEKVFLECVQDMDHENMFWYRQDPGLGLRLIYFSYDVKMKEKGDIPEGYSVSREKKERFSLILESASTNQTSMYLCASSFSRDTKKKLFFGSGTQLSVL.

The chain couples TRBV5-1 to TRBJ2-1, with D maybe TRBD1 (6 bases). Germline CDR1 and CDR2: SGHRS and YFSETQ. Trimming removed 0 bases at V and 9 bases at J, with 16 bases between. This CDR3 is built from 15 residues. In DNA form, the CDR3 reads TGCGCCAGCAGCTTGGCCGTAGTGGGGGCGCGTGAGCAGTTCTTC. Its protein product is CASSLAVVGAREQFF.

This clone came up once. The gene calls are TRBV9 and TRBJ1-2; 10 nucleotides match TRBD1. Germline CDR1 SGDLS, CDR2 YYNGEE. The CDR3 has 15 amino acids. V was pared by 3 bases and J by 4 bases, with 6 bases of the junction left unmatched. CDR3 sequence (DNA): TGTGCCAGCAGCGCGACAGGGGGCGCCGGCTATGGCTACACCTTC. This sequence encodes CASSATGGAGYGYTF.

In its sample, this clone was seen once. The chain couples TRBV4-1 to TRBJ1-3, with D maybe TRBD1 (5 bases). CDR1 is MGHRA, CDR2 YSYEKL, per germline. The CDR3 runs 14 residues. Deletions cut 4 bases from V and 4 bases from J, with 11 bases between. CDR3 sequence (DNA): TGCGCCAGCAGCCCGAGGGAGGGGGGAAACACCATATATTTT. This codes for CASSPREGGNTIYF.

V gene TRBV4-2 combines with J gene TRBJ2-3; D perhaps matches TRBD2 (5 bases). The CDR3 has 14 residues. Germline V CDR1 and CDR2: LGHNA, YNFKEQ. The V and J ends lost 0 bases and 1 base respectively, with 5 bases between them. This CDR3 reads CASSQDSGTDTQYF. DNA of the CDR3: TGTGCCAGCAGCCAAGATAGCGGCACAGATACGCAGTATTTT.

This chain joins TRBV5-1 and TRBJ1-2, with D perhaps TRBD1 (6 bases). The CDR3 consists of 15 residues. CDR1 is SGHRS and CDR2 is YFSETQ in the germline V gene. V was shortened by 2 bases and J by 2 bases, with 13 bases between the two germline ends. The CDR3: CASSFDDRFNYGYTF. The CDR3 DNA reads as TGCGCCAGCAGCTTCGATGACAGGTTCAACTATGGCTACACCTTC.

The V and J genes are TRBV7-2 and TRBJ2-1; D unresolved. V gave up 5 bases and J gave up 3 bases, with 8 bases separating them. This CDR3 contains 13 residues. Germline V CDR1 and CDR2: SGHTA, FQGNSA. The CDR3 nucleotides read TGTGCCAGCAGCATCTATCACTACAATGAGCAGTTCTTC. This sequence encodes CASSIYHYNEQFF.

This chain links TRBV18 with TRBJ2-5; D is perhaps TRBD1 (6 bases). CDR3 size: 15 residues. CDR1 is KGHSH and CDR2 is LQKENI in the germline V gene. Trimming shortened V by 6 bases and J by 2 bases, and 16 bases separated the two germline ends. In DNA form, the CDR3 reads TGTGCCAGCTCCCCGCAGGGGAAGGGGCAAGAGACCCAGTACTTC. It codes for CASSPQGKGQETQYF.